This T cell receptor (beta chain) was sequenced during a study of cytomegalovirus exposure and HLA in healthy donors. The ends lost 3 bases at V and 4 bases at J; junction bases unmatched: 24. The CDR3 loop spans 21 amino acids. Germline V gene lookup returns CDR1 MGHRA and CDR2 YSYEKL. As concerns this clone: What it binds is not known.

Use of 60 Vbeta and 13 Jbeta primers characterized the PCR. The table came from immunoSEQ multiplex PCR; TCRdb's copy has only in-frame clones and leaves some out. The profile shows about 150,000 clones, over 75% of them singletons. Study observations and caveats: Several V segments, TRBV6-2 and TRBV6-3 among them, could not be told apart and were dropped. According to the study, 160 or so TCR beta chains were cytomegalovirus-associated. Reportedly, HLA-A and HLA-B alleles of most subjects were accurately predicted from TCR beta.

Source material: PBMCs. This TCR was sampled from a woman in her thirties or forties in good health and CMV-seropositive. The chain joins TRBV4-1 to TRBJ2-3; 8 nucleotides line up with TRBD2. DNA of the CDR3: TGCGCCAGCAGCCACCTAGGGGGGTCCTACTCCGGGAGGGCCCGTGCAGATACGCAGTATTTT. As protein: CASSHLGGSYSGRARADTQYF.